These 18 T cell receptor beta chains share one sample of origin, sequenced in a study of blood T cells in healthy people across ages. The second PCR ran about 6 to 11 cycles with a sample-barcoded 5' primer and J-beta primers. TCRdb reprocessed the 5' RACE reads with MiXCR, giving one entry per CDR3 protein. Of about 970,000 distinct CDR3 sequences detected, roughly half appear once; the ten largest clones hold about a fifth. Sample: blood. Receptors were obtained from a woman aged 55-70 years in good health.

The V call is TRBV2, the J call TRBJ2-3; D perhaps matches TRBD2 (5 bases). The CDR3 is 14 residues long. Germline values: CDR1 SNHLY, CDR2 FYNNEI. The V gene lost 4 bases and the J gene lost 2 bases, with 10 bases spanning the gap. The CDR3 reads CASSGLSHTDTQYF. In DNA form, the CDR3 reads TGTGCCAGCAGTGGACTATCCCACACAGATACGCAGTATTTT.

This clonotype has only a few counts. CDR3 coding DNA: TGTGCCAGCAGCCCCGGGACCGTGGGCGAGCAGTACTTC. Encoded protein: CASSPGTVGEQYF. V and J are TRBV7-2 and TRBJ2-7, with D perhaps TRBD1 or TRBD2 (5 bases each). In germline, CDR1 is SGHTA, CDR2 FQGNSA. V was pared by 5 bases and J by 6 bases, with 14 bases between. This CDR3 spans 13 amino acids.

The chain has TRBV7-2 and TRBJ2-5; unclear D gene. Germline V gene sequence: CDR1 SGHTA, CDR2 FQGNSA. V was cut by 5 bases and J by 5 bases, with 12 bases left in between. The CDR3 extends over 13 amino acids. CDR3 sequence (DNA): TGTGCCAGCAGCCGAGGACCCATGGAGACCCAGTACTTC. Translation gives CASSRGPMETQYF.

The chain couples TRBV30 to TRBJ2-3, with 9 bases matching TRBD2. CDR3 length: 17 amino acids. Per germline, CDR1 GTSNPN and CDR2 SVGIG (reference sequence). With V trimmed by 2 bases and J by 1 base, 10 bases remained unmatched. The CDR3 sequence is CAWSPATSGTRTDTQYF. In nucleotides, the CDR3 is TGTGCCTGGAGTCCTGCGACTAGCGGTACCCGCACAGATACGCAGTATTTT.

In its sample, this clonotype was seen many times. The V call is TRBV29-1, the J call TRBJ2-5; 8 bases are a match to TRBD2. With V trimmed by 4 bases and J by 2 bases, 6 bases remained unmatched. Germline CDR1 is SQVTM and CDR2 is ANQGSEA. The CDR3 is 14 residues long. The CDR3 sequence: CSVGLLAVQETQYF. CDR3 sequence (DNA): TGCAGCGTTGGGTTACTAGCGGTTCAAGAGACCCAGTACTTC.

This clonotype was detected only a few times. This chain joins TRBV24-1 and TRBJ2-4; 7 bases agree with TRBD1. V lost 1 base to trimming and J lost 8 bases; unmatched junction nucleotides: 1. Germline V gene sequence: CDR1 KGHDR, CDR2 SFDVKD. This CDR3 is 13 amino acids long. In DNA form, the CDR3 reads TGTGCCACCAGTGATTTTACAGGGGACATTCAGTACTTC. Translating gives CATSDFTGDIQYF.

This clonotype was seen a few times. This chain joins TRBV7-2 and TRBJ2-1, with 9 bases that match TRBD2. CDR3 size: 16 residues. CDR1 and CDR2 (germline): SGHTA, FQGNSA. The trim removed 4 bases at V and 7 bases at J, leaving 11 bases unmatched. The CDR3 spells CASSWLIAGAWNEQFF. In DNA, the CDR3 is TGTGCCAGCAGCTGGTTGATAGCGGGAGCATGGAATGAGCAGTTCTTC.

The rearrangement uses TRBV6-5 and TRBJ2-4; TRBD2 agrees at 12 bases. Germline trimming cut 5 bases from V and 13 bases from J; bases unmatched to any gene: 15. The CDR3 runs to 16 residues. Germline V CDR1 and CDR2: MNHEY, SVGAGI. CDR3 amino acids: CASSRTSGAYVSEQYF. The CDR3 DNA follows: TGTGCCAGCAGTAGGACTAGCGGGGCTTACGTCTCGGAGCAGTACTTC.

The chain couples TRBV6-2 or TRBV6-3 to TRBJ2-7, with D perhaps matching TRBD1 or TRBD2 (5 bases each). Germline CDR1 reads MNHEY; CDR2 reads SVGEGT. CDR3 length: 13 residues. The CDR3 sequence is CDGPGRQSYEQYF. In DNA, the CDR3 is TGTGACGGACCGGGACGGCAATCCTACGAGCAGTACTTC.

The chain employs TRBV6-2 or TRBV6-3 and TRBJ2-7; the D gene is possibly TRBD2 (6 bases). This CDR3 has 15 residues. Trimming cost V 6 bases and J 1 base, with 16 bases left between them. Germline loops: CDR1 MNHEY, CDR2 SVGEGT. The CDR3, as DNA: TGTGCCAGCAGAAGTGTTAGCGGTTCTTCCTACGAGCAGTACTTC. Protein product: CASRSVSGSSYEQYF.

Worth noting for this clonotype: Germline is not matched at one junction end, which may reflect a read error. The rearrangement links TRBV4-3 to TRBJ2-3; tentatively, D is TRBD1 or TRBD2 (5 bases each). The CDR3 extends over 19 amino acids. Germline CDR1 reads LGHNA; CDR2 reads YSLEER. DNA for the CDR3: TGCGCCGGCAGCCAAGATACCCACGGGGCGGAAGGTTCCACAGATACGCAGTATTTT. Its translation: CAGSQDTHGAEGSTDTQYF.

The rearrangement uses TRBV28 and TRBJ1-6, with TRBD1 identical over 11 bases. V trimming: 7 bases; J trimming: 4 bases; junction bases outside the gene matches: 9. The germline CDR1 and CDR2 sequences are MDHEN and SYDVKM. The CDR3 runs 17 residues. The DNA of the CDR3 is TGTGCCAGCATGGACAGGGGGCTGAATTTATATAATTCACCCCTCCACTTT. Translation gives CASMDRGLNLYNSPLHF. The full variable domain, completed using reference TRBV28 and TRBJ1-6, is DVKVTQSSRYLVKRTGEKVFLECVQDMDHENMFWYRQDPGLGLRLIYFSYDVKMKEKGDIPEGYSVSREKKERFSLILESASTNQTSMYLCASMDRGLNLYNSPLHFGNGTRLTVT.

This clonotype was counted a few times. The CDR3 region has the DNA TGTGCCAGCAGCAGGACAGTTTCGTTTACCCAGTACTTC. This sequence encodes CASSRTVSFTQYF. The chain carries TRBV12-3 or TRBV12-4 and TRBJ2-7, with D perhaps matching TRBD1 (6 bases). The CDR3 extends over 13 amino acids. Trimming cost V 6 bases and J 10 bases, with 19 bases left between them.

There are a few counts of this clonotype. The chain joins TRBV7-2 to TRBJ2-1; D might be TRBD2 (6 bases). The CDR3 is 17 amino acids. The germline CDR1 and CDR2 sequences are SGHTA and FQGNSA. Trimming pared 5 bases from V and 2 bases from J, leaving 19 bases between. Written as DNA, the CDR3 is TGTGCCAGCAGCCCAATCAGCCTAGCGCTTACCTACAATGAGCAGTTCTTC. Its protein product is CASSPISLALTYNEQFF.

The CDR3 loop reads CASSLGTSGSSYNEQFF. The CDR3 nucleotides are TGTGCCAGCAGCTTAGGGACTAGCGGGAGCTCCTACAATGAGCAGTTCTTC. V usage is TRBV11-2 and J usage is TRBJ2-1, with 13 nucleotides matching TRBD2. The junction had 0 bases not matched to a gene; V was cut back by 1 base and J by 0 bases. Germline loops: CDR1 SGHAT, CDR2 FQNNGV. The CDR3 runs 17 residues.

The chain combines TRBV7-2 with TRBJ2-5; 12 bases are a match to TRBD2. With V trimmed by 5 bases and J by 13 bases, 8 bases remained unmatched. This CDR3 comprises 13 residues. Germline assignment: CDR1 SGHTA and CDR2 FQGNSA. The CDR3, as DNA: TGTGCCAGCAGCCCGGGACTAGCGGGCTTCTCGTACTTC. As protein: CASSPGLAGFSYF.

This chain links TRBV5-1 with TRBJ2-1; no clear D. The V end was cut by 7 bases, the J end by 8 bases, with 16 bases between. The CDR3 is made up of 13 amino acids. CDR1 and CDR2 from the germline V gene are SGHRS and YFSETQ. In DNA form, the CDR3 reads TGCGCCAGCCGACAATCCGTTCTCCATGAGCAGTTCTTC. Protein: CASRQSVLHEQFF.

The chain carries TRBV7-9 and TRBJ2-6; 11 nucleotides align to TRBD1. The CDR3 length is 16 residues. Germline assignment: CDR1 SEHNR and CDR2 FQNEAQ (reference sequence). V shed 5 bases, J shed 11 bases, and the junction held 11 bases outside the gene matches. This CDR3 reads CASSPSRTGGSDVLTF. The CDR3 DNA is TGTGCCAGCAGCCCTTCACGGACAGGGGGCTCTGACGTCCTGACTTTC.